A single sample gave rise to the 9 T cell receptor beta chains below, sequenced in a study of cytotoxic CD8 clonotypes in ibrutinib-treated CLL. Produced via immunoSEQ multiplex PCR; TCRdb's table is partial and in-frame only. The table lists about 45,000 clones, over 60% of them singletons. Sequenced here: PBMCs, sampled after 24 months of ibrutinib treatment. All receptors come from a human donor with chronic lymphocytic leukemia.

This clone was detected only a few times. The rearrangement joins TRBV12-5 to TRBJ1-5, with 9 bases matching TRBD1. Trimming took 2 bases from V and 2 from J; bases not matched to a gene: 7. The CDR3 has 17 amino acids. Germline V gene data show CDR1 as LGHNT and CDR2 as FRNRAP. The chain's CDR3 is CASGLKTGGRCNQPQHF. The CDR3 DNA reads as TGTGCTAGTGGTTTGAAGACAGGGGGAAGGTGCAATCAGCCCCAGCATTTT. Supplemented by reference TRBV12-5 and TRBJ1-5, the full variable domain reads DARVTQTPRHKVTEMGQEVTMRCQPILGHNTVFWYRQTMMQGLELLAYFRNRAPLDDSGMPKDRFSAEMPDATLATLKIQPSEPRDSAVYFCASGLKTGGRCNQPQHFGDGTRLSIL.

This clone was detected only once. The chain links TRBV7-3 to TRBJ2-7; D is possibly TRBD2 (6 bases). The CDR3 loop spans 15 amino acids. The germline gives CDR1 SGHTA, CDR2 FQGTGA. V lost 0 bases and J lost 3, with 12 bases in between. This chain's CDR3 is CASSLTSAGLYEQYF. CDR3 DNA: TGTGCCAGCAGCTTAACTTCTGCGGGGCTCTACGAGCAGTACTTC.

The genes are TRBV5-4 and TRBJ2-7; 7 bases fit TRBD2. CDR1 is SGHNT, CDR2 YYREEE, per germline (reference sequence). CDR3 length: 13 amino acids. J was trimmed by 3 bases and V by 3 bases; bases with no gene match: 3. CDR3 sequence: CASSWRGNYEQYF. Here the CDR3 DNA reads TGTGCCAGCAGCTGGCGGGGGAACTACGAGCAGTACTTC.

This clone was observed a handful of times. CDR3 in DNA: TGTGCCAGCAGCTCCCTGGACAGCTTTAGAACTGAAGCTTTCTTT. Residues: CASSSLDSFRTEAFF. The rearrangement joins TRBV7-9 to TRBJ1-1, with D maybe TRBD1 (6 bases). The germline V gene has CDR1 SEHNR and CDR2 FQNEAQ (reference sequence). CDR3 length: 15 amino acids. Trimming took 4 bases from V and 5 from J, leaving 17 bases between them.

This clone was recorded only once. The chain uses TRBV11-1 and TRBJ2-1, with TRBD2 identical over 7 bases. The CDR3 spans 17 residues. V lost 5 bases, J lost 0 bases, and 10 bases stayed unmatched. The germline V gene encodes CDR1 SGHAT and CDR2 FQDESV (reference sequence). CDR3 sequence reads: CASSLREGRPSYNEQFF. In DNA form, the CDR3 reads TGTGCCAGCAGCCTCAGGGAGGGGCGGCCCTCCTACAATGAGCAGTTCTTC.

The J gene is TRBJ2-6, the V gene TRBV5-1; 8 nucleotides align to TRBD1. CDR3 length: 18 residues. With 3 bases clipped from V and 0 bases from J, the junction kept 8 bases outside the gene matches. Germline CDR1 is SGHRS and CDR2 is YFSETQ. The CDR3 region has the DNA TGCGCCAGCAGCTGGGGGACAGGAGGTGGCTCTGGGGCCAACGTCCTGACTTTC. Translated, it gives CASSWGTGGGSGANVLTF.

This clone was counted only a few times. In DNA form, the CDR3 reads TGCGCCAGCAGGGATGGGACTAGCGTGTACTTC. Amino acids: CASRDGTSVYF. The rearrangement joins TRBV5-1 to TRBJ2-7, with 10 bases fitting TRBD2. The length of the CDR3 is 11 residues. Germline V gene sequence: CDR1 SGHRS, CDR2 YFSETQ. V was pared by 5 bases and J by 12 bases, with 5 bases of the junction left unmatched.

This sequence joins TRBV7-2 and TRBJ2-7; D uncertain. V lost 5 bases to trimming and J lost 2 bases, with 13 bases between them. The CDR3 has 14 amino acids. Germline assignment: CDR1 SGHTA and CDR2 FQGNSA. The CDR3 DNA is TGTGCCAGCAGCCCTCAGACGGAGACCTACGAGCAGTACTTC. Residues: CASSPQTETYEQYF.

The chain recombines TRBV18 with TRBJ1-3; D gene ambiguous. The CDR3 has 15 residues. Germline assignment: CDR1 KGHSH and CDR2 LQKENI. The germline V and J ends were trimmed by 3 bases and 1 base, with 10 bases remaining between them. The CDR3 protein is CASSPSPVSGNTIYF. The CDR3 DNA follows: TGTGCCAGCTCACCTTCCCCCGTTTCTGGAAACACCATATATTTT. The complete variable domain, with remaining parts taken from reference TRBV18 and TRBJ1-3, reads NAGVMQNPRHLVRRRGQEARLRCSPMKGHSHVYWYRQLPEEGLKFMVYLQKENIIDESGMPKERFSAEFPKEGPSILRIQQVVRGDSAAYFCASSPSPVSGNTIYFGEGSWLTVV.